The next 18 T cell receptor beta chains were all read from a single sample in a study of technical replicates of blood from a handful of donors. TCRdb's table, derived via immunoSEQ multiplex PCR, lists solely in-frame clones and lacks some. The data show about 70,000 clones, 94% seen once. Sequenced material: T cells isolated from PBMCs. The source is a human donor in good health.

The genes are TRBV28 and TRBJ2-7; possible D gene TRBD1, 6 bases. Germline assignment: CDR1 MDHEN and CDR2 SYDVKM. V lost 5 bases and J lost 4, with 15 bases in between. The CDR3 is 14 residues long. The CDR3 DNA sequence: TGTGCCAGCAGTCTAGGGGGAACTGGTTACGAGCAGTACTTC. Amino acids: CASSLGGTGYEQYF. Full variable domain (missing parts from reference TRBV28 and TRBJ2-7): DVKVTQSSRYLVKRTGEKVFLECVQDMDHENMFWYRQDPGLGLRLIYFSYDVKMKEKGDIPEGYSVSREKKERFSLILESASTNQTSMYLCASSLGGTGYEQYFGPGTRLTVT.

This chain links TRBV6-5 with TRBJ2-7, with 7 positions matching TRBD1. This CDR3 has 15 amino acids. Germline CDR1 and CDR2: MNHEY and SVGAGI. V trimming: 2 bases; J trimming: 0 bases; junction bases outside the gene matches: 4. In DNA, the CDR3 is TGTGCCAGCAGTTACGGCGACAGGGCCTCCTACGAGCAGTACTTC. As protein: CASSYGDRASYEQYF.

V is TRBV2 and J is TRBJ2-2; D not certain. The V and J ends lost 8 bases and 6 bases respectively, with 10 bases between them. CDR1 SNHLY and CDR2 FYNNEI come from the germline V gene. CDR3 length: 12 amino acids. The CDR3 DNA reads TGTGCCAGCTCTTCCCGGGCCGGGGAGCTGTTTTTT. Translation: CASSSRAGELFF. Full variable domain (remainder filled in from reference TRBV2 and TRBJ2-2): EPEVTQTPSHQVTQMGQEVILRCVPISNHLYFYWYRQILGQKVEFLVSFYNNEISEKSEIFDDQFSVERPDGSNFTLKIRSTKLEDSAMYFCASSSRAGELFFGEGSRLTVL.

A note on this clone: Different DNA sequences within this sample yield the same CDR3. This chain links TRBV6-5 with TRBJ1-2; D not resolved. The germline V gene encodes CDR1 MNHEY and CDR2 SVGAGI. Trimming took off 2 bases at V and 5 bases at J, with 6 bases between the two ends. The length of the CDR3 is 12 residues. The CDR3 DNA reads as TGTGCCAGCAGTTACGGGCCATATGGCTACACCTTC. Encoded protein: CASSYGPYGYTF.

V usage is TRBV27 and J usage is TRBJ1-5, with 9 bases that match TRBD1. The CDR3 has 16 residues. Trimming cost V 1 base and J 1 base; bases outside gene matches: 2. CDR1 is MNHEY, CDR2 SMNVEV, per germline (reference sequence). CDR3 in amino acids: CASSLYDRGSNQPQHF. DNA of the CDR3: TGTGCCAGCAGTTTATATGACAGGGGGAGCAATCAGCCCCAGCATTTT.

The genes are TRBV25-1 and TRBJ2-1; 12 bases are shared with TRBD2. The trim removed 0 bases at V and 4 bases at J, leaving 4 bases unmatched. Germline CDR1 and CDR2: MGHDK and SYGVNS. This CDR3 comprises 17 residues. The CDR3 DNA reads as TGTGCCAGCAGTGAATATGGGCTAGCGGGAGGGTACAATGAGCAGTTCTTC. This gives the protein CASSEYGLAGGYNEQFF.

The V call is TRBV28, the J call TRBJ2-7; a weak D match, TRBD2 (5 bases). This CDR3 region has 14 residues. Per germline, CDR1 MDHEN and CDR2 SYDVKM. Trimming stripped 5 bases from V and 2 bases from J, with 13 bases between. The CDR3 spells CASSETKRAYEQYF. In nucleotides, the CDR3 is TGTGCCAGCAGTGAAACAAAGAGGGCCTACGAGCAGTACTTC.

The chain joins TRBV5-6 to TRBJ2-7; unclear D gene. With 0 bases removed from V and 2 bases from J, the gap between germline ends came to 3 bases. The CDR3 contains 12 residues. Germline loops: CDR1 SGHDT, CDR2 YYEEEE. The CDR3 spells CASSLAAYEQYF. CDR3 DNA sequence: TGTGCCAGCAGCTTGGCCGCCTACGAGCAGTACTTC.

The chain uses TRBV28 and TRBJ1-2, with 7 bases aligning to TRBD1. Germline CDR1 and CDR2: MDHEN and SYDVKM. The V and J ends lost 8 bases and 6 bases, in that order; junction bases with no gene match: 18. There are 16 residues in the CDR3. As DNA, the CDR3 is TGTGCCAGCCTACCTTTGTGGGACAGTGGGTCGCATGGCTACACCTTC. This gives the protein CASLPLWDSGSHGYTF.

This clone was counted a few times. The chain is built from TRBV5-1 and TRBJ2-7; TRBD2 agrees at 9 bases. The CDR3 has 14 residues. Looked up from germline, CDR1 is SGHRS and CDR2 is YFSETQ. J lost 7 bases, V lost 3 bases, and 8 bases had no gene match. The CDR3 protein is CASSSRTSEEEQYF. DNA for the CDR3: TGCGCCAGCAGCTCCAGGACTAGCGAGGAGGAGCAGTACTTC.

Here the CDR3 reads CASSLDSFLEAFF. Written as DNA, the CDR3 is TGTGCCAGCAGCTTGGATAGTTTCCTAGAAGCTTTCTTT. V gene TRBV5-4 combines with J gene TRBJ1-1; D is ambiguous. There are 13 residues in the CDR3. The V end was cut by 0 bases, the J end by 8 bases, with 11 bases between. Germline lookup yields CDR1 SGHNT and CDR2 YYREEE (reference sequence).

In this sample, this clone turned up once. The CDR3 region is CASSYSYGNTEAFF. The CDR3 nucleotides are TGTGCCAGCAGTTACTCCTACGGGAACACTGAAGCTTTCTTT. The gene calls are TRBV6-5 and TRBJ1-1, with D unclear. Germline V gene lookup returns CDR1 MNHEY and CDR2 SVGAGI. The CDR3 extends over 14 amino acids. Trimming shortened V by 0 bases and J by 1 base, and 6 bases separated the two germline ends.

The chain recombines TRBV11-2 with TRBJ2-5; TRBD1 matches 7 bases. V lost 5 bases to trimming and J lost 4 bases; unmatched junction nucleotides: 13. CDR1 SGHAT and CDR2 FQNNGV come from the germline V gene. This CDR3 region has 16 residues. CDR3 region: CASSPMGQFGGETQYF. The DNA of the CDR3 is TGTGCCAGCAGCCCCATGGGACAGTTTGGAGGAGAGACCCAGTACTTC.

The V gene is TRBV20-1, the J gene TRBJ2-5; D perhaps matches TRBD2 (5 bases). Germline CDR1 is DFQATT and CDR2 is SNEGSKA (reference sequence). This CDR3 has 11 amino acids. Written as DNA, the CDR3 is TGCAGCCCGGTGAGGGCAGAGACCCAGTACTTC. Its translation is CSPVRAETQYF.

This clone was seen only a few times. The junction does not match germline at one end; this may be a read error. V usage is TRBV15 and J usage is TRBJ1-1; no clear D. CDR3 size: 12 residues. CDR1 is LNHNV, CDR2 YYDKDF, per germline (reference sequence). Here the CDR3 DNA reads TGTGCTACCAGCGTGGGAGGCACTGAAGCTTTCTTT. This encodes CATSVGGTEAFF.

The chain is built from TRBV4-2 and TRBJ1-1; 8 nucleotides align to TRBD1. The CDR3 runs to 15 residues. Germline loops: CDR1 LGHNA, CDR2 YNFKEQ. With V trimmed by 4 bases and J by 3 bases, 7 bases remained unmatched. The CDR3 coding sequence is TGTGCCAGCAGCCCGGACAGGGCCCCTTACACTGAAGCTTTCTTT. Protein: CASSPDRAPYTEAFF.

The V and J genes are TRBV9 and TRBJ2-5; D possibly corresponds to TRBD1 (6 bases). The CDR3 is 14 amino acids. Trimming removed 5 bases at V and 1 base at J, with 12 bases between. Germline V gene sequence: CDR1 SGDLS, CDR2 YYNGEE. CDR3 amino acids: CASSVTGRQETQYF. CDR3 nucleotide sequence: TGTGCCAGCAGTGTTACAGGGCGCCAAGAGACCCAGTACTTC. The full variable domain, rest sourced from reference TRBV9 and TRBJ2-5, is DSGVTQTPKHLITATGQRVTLRCSPRSGDLSVYWYQQSLDQGLQFLIQYYNGEERAKGNILERFSAQQFPDLHSELNLSSLELGDSALYFCASSVTGRQETQYFGPGTRLLVL.

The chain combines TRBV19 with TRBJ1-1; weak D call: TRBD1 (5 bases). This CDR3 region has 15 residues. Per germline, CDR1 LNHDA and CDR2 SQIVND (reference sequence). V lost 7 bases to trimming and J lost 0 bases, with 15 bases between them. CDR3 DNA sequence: TGTGCCAGTACGTGGGATGACAGCATGAACACTGAAGCTTTCTTT. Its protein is CASTWDDSMNTEAFF.